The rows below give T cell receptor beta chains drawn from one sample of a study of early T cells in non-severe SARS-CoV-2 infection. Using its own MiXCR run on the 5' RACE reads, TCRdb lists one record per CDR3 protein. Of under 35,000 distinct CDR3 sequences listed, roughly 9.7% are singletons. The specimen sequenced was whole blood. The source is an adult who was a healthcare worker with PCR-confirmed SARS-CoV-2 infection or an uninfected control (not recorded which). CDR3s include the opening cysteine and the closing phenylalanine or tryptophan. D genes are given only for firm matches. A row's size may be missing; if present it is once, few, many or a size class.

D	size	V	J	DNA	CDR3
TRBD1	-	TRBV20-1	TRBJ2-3	TGCAGTGCGGCGCAGGGGACAGGCACAGATACGCAGTATTTT	CSAAQGTGTDTQYF
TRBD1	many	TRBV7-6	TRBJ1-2	TGTGCCAGCAGCTCCAGGGGGCGCGACTATGGCTACACCTTC	CASSSRGRDYGYTF
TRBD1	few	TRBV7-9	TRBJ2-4	TGTGCCAGCAGCTTTAGCAGACAGGGAGTAGCCAAAAACATTCAGTACTTC	CASSFSRQGVAKNIQYF
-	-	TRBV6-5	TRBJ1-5	TGTGCCAGCAGTTGGAATGAGGGGGGCGGTCAGCCCCAGCATTTT	CASSWNEGGGQPQHF
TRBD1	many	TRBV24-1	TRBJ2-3	TGTGCCACCAGTGACCCCGTAGGACAGGGGAGCACAGATACGCAGTATTTT	CATSDPVGQGSTDTQYF
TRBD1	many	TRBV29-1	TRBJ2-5	TGCAGCGGGGACACAGGGGCCAGAGGGACCCAGTACTTC	CSGDTGARGTQYF
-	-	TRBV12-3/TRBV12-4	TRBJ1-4	TGTGCCAGCAGTTTGGTGACAGCAACTAATGAAAAACTGTTTTTT	CASSLVTATNEKLFF
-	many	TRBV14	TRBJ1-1	TGTGCCAGCAGCCAGGCAGAATACACTGAAGCTTTCTTT	CASSQAEYTEAFF
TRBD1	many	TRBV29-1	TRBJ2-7	TGCAGCGTCCGACGTGAGACAGGGCCCTACGAGCAGTACTTC	CSVRRETGPYEQYF
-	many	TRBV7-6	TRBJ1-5	TGTGCCAGCAGCTTATACGCCCCGGATATAAGGGTTCAGCCCCAGCATTTT	CASSLYAPDIRVQPQHF
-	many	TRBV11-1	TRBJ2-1	TGTGCCAGCACCGCTGGGGTCAATGAGCAGTTCTTC	CASTAGVNEQFF
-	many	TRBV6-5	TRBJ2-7	TGTGCCAGCAGTTCCCGGGACGGAGCGGTTTCCTACGAGCAGTACTTC	CASSSRDGAVSYEQYF
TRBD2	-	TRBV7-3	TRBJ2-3	TGTGCCAGCAGCTTTGGAGGGGCGGGAGGAGATACGCAGTATTTT	CASSFGGAGGDTQYF
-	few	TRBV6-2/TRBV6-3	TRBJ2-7	TGTGCCAGCACCGAGCAGGGGCATCCCTACGAGCAGTACTTC	CASTEQGHPYEQYF
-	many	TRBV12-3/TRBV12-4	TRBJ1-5	TGTGCCAGCAGTTCCCCTCGACTAGGGGGGATTCAGCCCCAGCATTTT	CASSSPRLGGIQPQHF